A selection of T cell receptor beta chains follows, all from one sample in a study of T cells after yellow fever vaccination. TCRdb re-analysed the 5' RACE reads in MiXCR, keeping a single row per CDR3 protein. The sample lists under 400,000 distinct CDR3 sequences, around 13% occurring once. The source was CD4+ T cells sorted from PBMCs, collected 15 days after the yellow fever booster vaccination. These receptors all stem from a man between 18 and 29 years old who received the YFV17D yellow fever vaccine. CDR3s leave out the opening cysteine and the closing phenylalanine or tryptophan.

V gene,J gene,CDR3 protein
TRBV12-3/TRBV12-4,TRBJ2-2,ASSLGVGNTGELF
TRBV16,TRBJ1-2,ASSQSSGNNYGYT
TRBV29-1,TRBJ2-5,SVARETQY
TRBV10-3,TRBJ2-3,AISESKEVFIQNTQY
TRBV10-3,TRBJ1-4,AARTGENEKLF
TRBV2,TRBJ2-1,ASSALVEQF
TRBV18,TRBJ1-2,ASSPQGGGYGYT
TRBV12-3/TRBV12-4,TRBJ2-2,ASSFEYGELF
TRBV19,TRBJ1-1,ASSIGSGTGNTEAF
TRBV20-1,TRBJ1-5,SALVPNQPQH
TRBV7-2,TRBJ2-5,ASSLIWGLATETQY
TRBV5-1,TRBJ1-5,ASSPSGGIYSNQPQH
TRBV5-5,TRBJ1-2,ASRGTGGFNYGYT
TRBV5-1,TRBJ2-3,ASSLGPSTDTQY
TRBV12-3/TRBV12-4,TRBJ1-2,ASSFSPLYAYGYT
TRBV7-2,TRBJ2-3,ASRTQASGGADTQY
TRBV5-1,TRBJ2-3,ASSVGQGYADTQY
TRBV10-3,TRBJ1-2,AISELRDRVSNGYT
TRBV6-6,TRBJ2-7,ASSYRPGGYEQY
TRBV3-1,TRBJ2-5,ASSRSGGARETQY
TRBV4-1,TRBJ2-1,ASSPKSPAGSEQF
TRBV10-3,TRBJ1-2,AIRVGGSGYT
TRBV18,TRBJ1-1,ASSSGLGTEAF
TRBV27,TRBJ2-1,ASSLYGEQF